One sample yielded the 21 T cell receptor beta chains listed below, sequenced in a study of CD8 T cells in ankylosing spondylitis. A single record per CDR3 protein comes from TCRdb applying MiXCR to the 5' RACE reads. The sample records about 240,000 distinct CDR3 sequences, about 10% being singletons. Material for sequencing was blood, either unsorted or a sorted T cell fraction (not recorded which). These receptors all stem from a male donor with ankylosing spondylitis or in good health (not recorded which).

This chain joins TRBV3-1 and TRBJ1-2, with no clear D. CDR3 length: 13 residues. Germline-derived CDR1 and CDR2 are LGHDT and YNNKEL (reference sequence). The V end lost 4 bases, the J end lost 6 bases, and 12 bases lay between the germline ends. CDR3 sequence (DNA): TGTGCCAGCAGCCTGAACGGAAGGGATGGCTACACCTTC. This codes for CASSLNGRDGYTF.

The rearrangement joins TRBV15 to TRBJ1-4, with 8 nucleotides matching TRBD1. The germline gives CDR1 LNHNV, CDR2 YYDKDF (reference sequence). The junction had 11 bases not matched to a gene; V was cut back by 0 bases and J by 2 bases. This CDR3 spans 19 amino acids. The CDR3 nucleotides are TGTGCCACCAGCAGAGATAAAAGGACAGGGTCGGGGACTAATGAAAAACTGTTTTTT. This codes for CATSRDKRTGSGTNEKLFF. The whole variable domain, filled in from reference TRBV15 and TRBJ1-4, reads DAMVIQNPRYQVTQFGKPVTLSCSQTLNHNVMYWYQQKSSQAPKLLFHYYDKDFNNEADTPDNFQSRRPNTSFCFLDIRSPGLGDTAMYLCATSRDKRTGSGTNEKLFFGSGTQLSVL.

This clonotype showed up many times. The CDR3 here is CSAFDRHEQFF. The DNA for the CDR3 is TGCAGTGCTTTCGACAGGCACGAGCAGTTCTTC. The chain joins TRBV20-1 to TRBJ2-1, with a weak D call TRBD1 (6 bases). V dropped 5 bases and J dropped 10 bases, with 12 bases sitting between them. Germline CDR1 and CDR2: DFQATT and SNEGSKA (reference sequence). This CDR3 has 11 residues.

On this clonotype: A much larger clone lies one base from this, so it may be a read error. The J gene is TRBJ2-1, the V gene TRBV5-1; D not certain. Germline V gene sequence: CDR1 SGHRS, CDR2 YFSETQ. The CDR3 covers 12 residues. DNA of the CDR3: TGCGCCACCTCGGACGGGCACAATGAGCAGCTCTTC. Translation: CATSDGHNEQLF. Together with reference TRBV5-1 and TRBJ2-1, the CDR3 gives the full variable domain: KAGVTQTPRYLIKTRGQQVTLSCSPISGHRSVSWYQQTPGQGLQFLFEYFSETQRNKGNFPGRFSGRQFSNSRSEMNVSTLELGDSALYLCATSDGHNEQLFGPGTRLTVL.

This clonotype came up many times. The chain carries TRBV29-1 and TRBJ2-1, with 8 nucleotides matching TRBD1. This CDR3 has 13 residues. Germline CDR1 is SQVTM and CDR2 is ANQGSEA. The CDR3 reads CSYWTGYSNEQFF. CDR3 nucleotides: TGCAGTTACTGGACAGGGTACTCAAATGAGCAGTTCTTC.

In this sample, this clonotype turned up a few times. CDR3 nucleotides: TGTGCCAGCAGTCCTGACAGGACGAGCTCCTACGAGCAGTACTTC. The encoded protein is CASSPDRTSSYEQYF. V gene TRBV7-9 combines with J gene TRBJ2-7, with D perhaps matching TRBD1 (6 bases). The V gene's germline CDR1 is SEHNR and CDR2 FQNEAQ (reference sequence). The CDR3 extends over 15 amino acids. The V end was cut by 6 bases, the J end by 0 bases, with 15 bases between.

This clonotype came up many times. V and J are TRBV12-3 or TRBV12-4 and TRBJ2-7; 7 bases match TRBD2. The CDR3 runs 13 residues. Germline trimming cut 3 bases from V and 6 bases from J; bases unmatched to any gene: 5. The CDR3 protein is CASSLVAGGEQYF. The CDR3 bases are TGTGCCAGCAGTTTGGTAGCGGGTGGCGAGCAGTACTTC.

This clonotype was detected many times. This sequence joins TRBV10-3 and TRBJ2-1, with TRBD1 matching over 9 bases. Trimming at V came to 2 bases and at J to 4 bases, leaving 9 bases not matched to a gene. Germline V CDR1 and CDR2: ENHRY, SYGVKD. The CDR3 contains 17 residues. The CDR3: CAISERGQGQAYNEQFF. The CDR3 DNA follows: TGTGCCATCAGTGAGCGGGGACAGGGACAGGCTTACAATGAGCAGTTCTTC.

This clonotype is a singleton in its sample. The rearrangement links TRBV10-1 to TRBJ2-1, with a possible D match to TRBD1 (6 bases). Germline V gene sequence: CDR1 WNHNN, CDR2 SYGVQD (reference sequence). The CDR3 is made up of 15 amino acids. Trimming took 3 bases from V and 8 from J, leaving 17 bases between them. CDR3 region: CASSEGNFRGDEQFF. Written as DNA, the CDR3 is TGCGCCAGCAGTGAAGGGAACTTCAGGGGCGATGAGCAGTTCTTC.

The sample holds many counts of this clonotype. This rearrangement joins TRBV15 to TRBJ2-2; 10 bases are shared with TRBD2. The V gene end was trimmed by 8 bases and the J gene end by 0 bases; junction bases not matched to a gene: 0. Per germline, CDR1 LNHNV and CDR2 YYDKDF (reference sequence). The CDR3 length is 14 residues. CDR3: CATGLAANTGELFF. The CDR3 DNA reads TGTGCCACCGGACTAGCGGCGAACACCGGGGAGCTGTTTTTT.

This clonotype was counted many times. This chain connects TRBV7-2 to TRBJ1-6, with 8 bases identical to TRBD1. Germline-derived CDR1 and CDR2 are SGHTA and FQGNSA. This CDR3 is built from 15 residues. With V trimmed by 1 base and J by 9 bases, 5 bases remained unmatched. The CDR3 loop reads CASSLDRTGSSPLHF. The DNA for the CDR3 is TGTGCCAGCAGCTTAGATCGGACAGGGAGTTCACCCCTCCACTTT.

The chain recombines TRBV7-8 with TRBJ2-2; D possibly corresponds to TRBD1 (6 bases). V was cut by 4 bases and J by 8 bases, with 11 bases left in between. Germline loops: CDR1 SGHVS, CDR2 FQNEAQ. The CDR3 contains 13 residues. The CDR3: CASSSRGKGELFF. The CDR3 bases are TGTGCCAGCAGCTCCAGGGGTAAAGGGGAGCTGTTTTTT.

This clonotype was recorded many times. The J gene is TRBJ1-1, the V gene TRBV5-1; TRBD1 aligns across 12 bases. Germline CDR1 SGHRS, CDR2 YFSETQ. The V segment lost 3 bases and the J segment 6 bases; nucleotides outside the gene matches: 3. The CDR3 runs to 14 residues. CDR3 region: CASSSGQGAAEAFF. The CDR3 DNA reads TGCGCCAGCAGCTCGGGACAGGGGGCAGCTGAAGCTTTCTTT.

This clonotype appeared a few times. The chain couples TRBV2 to TRBJ1-5, with 8 positions matching TRBD1. CDR1 and CDR2 (germline): SNHLY, FYNNEI. This CDR3 has 15 residues. Trimming removed 6 bases from V and 2 bases from J; junction bases left unmatched: 6. The CDR3 protein is CASRRQGSGNQPQHF. DNA for the CDR3: TGTGCCAGCAGGCGACAGGGGAGTGGCAATCAGCCCCAGCATTTT.

The CDR3 DNA reads as TGCTGCTCGGGACAGGCCTATGGCTACACCTTC. This codes for CCSGQAYGYTF. This chain joins TRBV20-1 and TRBJ1-2, with 8 bases aligning to TRBD1. CDR3 length: 11 amino acids. The V gene's germline CDR1 is DFQATT and CDR2 SNEGSKA (reference sequence).

This chain's CDR3 is CASSSDRVRNEQFF. The CDR3 DNA is TGTGCCAGCAGCTCTGACAGGGTCCGAAATGAGCAGTTCTTC. The genes are TRBV7-7 and TRBJ2-1, with TRBD1 identical over 7 bases. Germline V gene lookup returns CDR1 SSHAT and CDR2 FNYEAQ (reference sequence). The CDR3 is made up of 14 amino acids. With 4 bases clipped from V and 7 bases from J, the junction kept 7 bases outside the gene matches.

This clonotype was seen many times. The CDR3 DNA is TGCAGTGCTAGGGCAGGGGATGGCTACACCTTC. Translated, it gives CSARAGDGYTF. The V gene is TRBV20-1, the J gene TRBJ1-2; weak D call: TRBD1 (6 bases). V lost 3 bases and J lost 6, with 8 bases in between. Per the germline V gene, CDR1 is DFQATT and CDR2 is SNEGSKA (reference sequence). The CDR3 length is 11 residues.

This clonotype was seen many times. This chain connects TRBV5-1 to TRBJ2-7, with TRBD2 matching 9 bases. V shed 4 bases, J shed 2 bases, and the junction held 4 bases outside the gene matches. The CDR3 is made up of 14 amino acids. From germline, CDR1 is SGHRS and CDR2 YFSETQ. The chain's CDR3 is CASSPAGGTYEQYF. DNA for the CDR3: TGCGCCAGCAGCCCAGCGGGAGGAACCTACGAGCAGTACTTC.

The chain combines TRBV12-3 or TRBV12-4 with TRBJ2-1; D may be TRBD2 (6 bases). V lost 6 bases and J lost 8, with 17 bases in between. The CDR3 is made up of 14 amino acids. The DNA for the CDR3 is TGTGCCAGCAGCTCCGGACTACAGGTAGATGAGCAGTTCTTC. Encoded protein: CASSSGLQVDEQFF.

Of note for this clonotype: A much larger clone differs by one base, so this may be a read error. V gene TRBV20-1 combines with J gene TRBJ1-1; possible D gene TRBD1, 5 bases. From germline, CDR1 is DFQATT and CDR2 SNEGSKA (reference sequence). This CDR3 region has 15 residues. V was pared by 6 bases and J by 0 bases, with 17 bases between. CDR3 sequence: CSAEKSGVLNTEAFF. In DNA, the CDR3 is TGCAGTGCGGAGAAATCGGGGGTCCTGAACACTGAAGCTTTCTTT.

This clonotype was observed many times. The chain uses TRBV5-1 and TRBJ2-6, with no clear D. Germline CDR1 and CDR2: SGHRS and YFSETQ. The length of the CDR3 is 15 residues. The ends were cut back, 3 bases at V and 0 bases at J, with 7 bases in the middle. CDR3 protein: CASSWEISGANVLTF. The CDR3 DNA follows: TGCGCCAGCAGCTGGGAAATCTCTGGGGCCAACGTCCTGACTTTC.